The 30 T cell receptor beta chains below all came from one sample that was sequenced in a study of low-dose radiotherapy and immunotherapy resistance in tumors. Gene-specific TRAV and TRBV primers were used for first-strand cDNA, covering alpha and beta chains. Amplification of TCRs used a constant-region primer and V-primer adapter for 15 to 25 PCR cycles. TCRdb re-called the reads with MiXCR, one entry per CDR3 protein. This sample has approximately 7,800 distinct CDR3 sequences; approximately 53% occur once, and the top ten carry roughly an eighth. The receptors here all came from a human donor with advanced metastatic prostate, ovarian, gallbladder or colorectal cancer (not recorded which). This table probably holds off-target reads from a library built for another chain.

CDR3 amino acids: CASSLRVGMGQIKVFYEQYF. CDR3 bases: TGTGCCAGCAGTTTACGGGTCGGTATGGGCCAGATTAAGGTTTTCTACGAGCAGTACTTC. The chain is built from TRBV28 and TRBJ2-7; D is ambiguous. The CDR3 extends over 20 amino acids. Looked up from germline, CDR1 is MDHEN and CDR2 is SYDVKM. Trimming removed 2 bases at V and 3 bases at J, with 29 bases between.

This sequence joins TRBV29-1 and TRBJ2-5; 7 nucleotides agree with TRBD1. V shed 4 bases and J 5 bases; nucleotides not matched to a gene: 10. CDR1 is SQVTM, CDR2 ANQGSEA, per germline. The CDR3 length is 14 residues. The DNA for the CDR3 is TGCAGCGTTGCCCAGACAGGGCCCTTGGAGACCCAGTACTTC. It is translated as CSVAQTGPLETQYF.

In its sample, this clonotype was seen a few times. The chain employs TRBV5-1 and TRBJ2-1; TRBD1 aligns across 7 bases. V lost 0 bases and J lost 4; bases outside the gene matches: 4. This CDR3 is 15 amino acids long. CDR1 and CDR2 from the germline V gene are SGHRS and YFSETQ. DNA of the CDR3: TGCGCCAGCAGCTTGGGGGGGACAGCTTACAATGAGCAGTTCTTC. Protein: CASSLGGTAYNEQFF.

V is TRBV2 and J is TRBJ2-1; 10 positions match TRBD2. Germline CDR1 reads SNHLY; CDR2 reads FYNNEI. With V trimmed by 8 bases and J by 9 bases, 16 bases remained unmatched. This CDR3 contains 16 residues. The CDR3: CASCGLAGESSGEQFF. The CDR3 nucleotides are TGTGCCAGCTGCGGTCTAGCGGGAGAAAGTTCGGGTGAGCAGTTCTTC.

The rearrangement joins TRBV12-3 or TRBV12-4 to TRBJ2-1, with 14 bases identical to TRBD2. V dropped 7 bases and J dropped 9; count of bases not matched to a gene: 8. This CDR3 has 15 amino acids. The CDR3 DNA reads as TGTGCCAGCAACAAGATGGGACTAGCGGGAGTTGAGCAGTTCTTC. Encoded protein: CASNKMGLAGVEQFF.

The rearrangement joins TRBV10-2 to TRBJ1-4; possibly TRBD1 for D (5 bases). Deletions cut 4 bases from V and 0 bases from J, with 12 bases between. Germline V gene data show CDR1 as WSHSY and CDR2 as SAAADI. CDR3 length: 16 residues. The CDR3 DNA reads as TGCGCCAGCAGTGCCCTCCAGGGAACAACTAATGAAAAACTGTTTTTT. Protein sequence: CASSALQGTTNEKLFF.

The J gene is TRBJ2-7, the V gene TRBV10-3, with 9 bases lining up with TRBD1. The CDR3 is 12 residues long. With 8 bases clipped from V and 3 bases from J, the junction kept 2 bases outside the gene matches. Germline values: CDR1 ENHRY, CDR2 SYGVKD. CDR3 coding DNA: TGTGCCATCGGGACAGGGAGCTACGAGCAGTACTTC. Its translation: CAIGTGSYEQYF.

The V gene is TRBV29-1, the J gene TRBJ1-1; D remains unclear. CDR3 length: 15 residues. The V and J ends lost 4 bases and 1 base respectively, with 16 bases between them. Per germline, CDR1 SQVTM and CDR2 ANQGSEA. CDR3 sequence reads: CSVVGLDGANTEAFF. The CDR3 region has the DNA TGCAGCGTTGTAGGGTTGGACGGAGCGAACACTGAAGCTTTCTTT. Variable domain in full (rest from reference TRBV29-1 and TRBJ1-1): SAVISQKPSRDICQRGTSLTIQCQVDSQVTMMFWYRQQPGQSLTLIATANQGSEATYESGFVIDKFPISRPNLTFSTLTVSNMSPEDSSIYLCSVVGLDGANTEAFFGQGTRLTVV.

The chain has TRBV18 and TRBJ2-7; either TRBD1 or TRBD2 may supply D (5 bases each). The CDR3 covers 13 residues. Germline V gives CDR1 KGHSH, CDR2 LQKENI. V shed 6 bases and J shed 6 bases, with 15 bases lying between them. CDR3 in amino acids: CASSRGSSGEQYF. In DNA form, the CDR3 reads TGTGCCAGCTCGAGGGGCAGCTCGGGCGAGCAGTACTTC.

Judged by abundance, this clonotype is large (0.1 to 1%). The chain uses TRBV15 and TRBJ2-4; possibly TRBD1 or TRBD2 for D (5 bases each). Germline values: CDR1 LNHNV, CDR2 YYDKDF (reference sequence). V dropped 3 bases and J dropped 0 bases, with 15 bases sitting between them. The CDR3 runs to 17 residues. Here the CDR3 reads CATSSHLGAIAKNIQYF. The CDR3 nucleotides read TGTGCCACCAGCAGCCACCTCGGGGCTATAGCCAAAAACATTCAGTACTTC.

This chain links TRBV20-1 with TRBJ2-3, with D possibly matching TRBD1 (6 bases). V lost 8 bases and J 6 bases, leaving 21 bases between the germline ends. This CDR3 comprises 14 residues. Germline V lookup: CDR1 DFQATT, CDR2 SNEGSKA (reference sequence). In DNA form, the CDR3 reads TGCAGTAGCGTACAGGGTTTCGGTCTGGATACGCAGTATTTT. This codes for CSSVQGFGLDTQYF.

This clonotype was detected once. The rearrangement uses TRBV20-1 and TRBJ2-3; 9 bases line up with TRBD2. CDR1 and CDR2 from the germline V gene are DFQATT and SNEGSKA (reference sequence). The CDR3 sequence is 13 residues long. Unmatched junction bases numbered 3, after V lost 6 bases and J lost 2 bases. The CDR3 protein is CSALAGATDTQYF. The CDR3 region has the DNA TGCAGTGCATTAGCGGGAGCCACAGATACGCAGTATTTT.

J is TRBJ2-1 and V is TRBV24-1, with 13 bases that match TRBD2. Per germline, CDR1 KGHDR and CDR2 SFDVKD. CDR3 length: 15 amino acids. The trim removed 9 bases at V and 7 bases at J, leaving 8 bases unmatched. CDR3 bases: TGTGCCACCCTACCCGGACTAGCGGGGGCAAATGAGCAGTTCTTC. This encodes CATLPGLAGANEQFF.

The sample holds a few counts of this clonotype. This chain links TRBV5-4 with TRBJ2-1; D is perhaps TRBD1 (5 bases). The CDR3 extends over 13 amino acids. Between the trimmed V and J ends, which lost 2 bases and 3 bases, there was a span of 6 bases. Germline loops: CDR1 SGHNT, CDR2 YYREEE (reference sequence). This chain's CDR3 is CASSFDSYNEQFF. DNA for the CDR3: TGTGCCAGCAGCTTCGACAGCTACAATGAGCAGTTCTTC.

The rearrangement uses TRBV6-4 and TRBJ2-2; D unresolved. Trimming removed 2 bases at V and 4 bases at J, with 8 bases between. The CDR3 contains 14 residues. Germline V lookup: CDR1 MRHNA, CDR2 SNTAGT. CDR3 nucleotide sequence: TGTGCCAGCAGTGACAGTCCGACCACCGGGGAGCTGTTTTTT. Encoded protein: CASSDSPTTGELFF.

The chain uses TRBV24-1 and TRBJ2-2; D remains ambiguous. CDR1 and CDR2 (germline): KGHDR, SFDVKD. V lost 8 bases and J lost 7, with 16 bases in between. There are 14 residues in the CDR3. CDR3 residues: CATKDPRPGGELFF. CDR3 in DNA: TGTGCCACCAAGGATCCCAGGCCAGGCGGGGAGCTGTTTTTT.

The chain uses TRBV4-2 and TRBJ2-2, with D uncertain. CDR1 LGHNA and CDR2 YNFKEQ come from the germline V gene. The length of the CDR3 is 13 residues. Trimming left V 7 bases short and J 5 bases short, with 11 bases between. CDR3 in DNA: TGTGCCAGCACCAGGCTCGGGACCGGGGAGCTGTTTTTT. Its protein is CASTRLGTGELFF.

This chain uses TRBV3-1 with TRBJ2-7, with 7 bases lining up with TRBD1. From germline, CDR1 is LGHDT and CDR2 YNNKEL (reference sequence). The V gene end was trimmed by 4 bases and the J gene end by 3 bases; junction bases not matched to a gene: 6. The CDR3 covers 14 residues. CDR3 in amino acids: CASSPEGAGYEQYF. CDR3 in DNA: TGTGCCAGCAGCCCCGAGGGGGCAGGCTACGAGCAGTACTTC.

This chain links TRBV11-2 with TRBJ2-7; TRBD2 might be the D (6 bases). Germline assignment: CDR1 SGHAT and CDR2 FQNNGV. V gave up 2 bases and J gave up 3 bases, with 11 bases separating them. The CDR3 has 14 amino acids. This CDR3 reads CASSLTPAGYEQYF. The CDR3 DNA reads as TGTGCCAGCAGCTTAACCCCAGCGGGCTACGAGCAGTACTTC.

This clonotype was observed a single time. The chain recombines TRBV2 with TRBJ1-5; tentative D call: TRBD1 (5 bases). The CDR3 runs to 13 residues. The germline V and J ends were trimmed by 5 bases and 7 bases, with 12 bases remaining between them. Germline CDR1 is SNHLY and CDR2 is FYNNEI. The CDR3 DNA follows: TGTGCCAGCAGTCTGGCGGGGGGGCAGCCCCAGCATTTT. Protein product: CASSLAGGQPQHF.

This clonotype was counted a few times. The chain is built from TRBV28 and TRBJ2-7; 9 nucleotides line up with TRBD2. V gave up 7 bases and J gave up 1 base; unmatched junction bases: 8. Germline CDR1 reads MDHEN; CDR2 reads SYDVKM. This CDR3 spans 15 amino acids. CDR3 amino acids: CASNHWREGSYEQYF. The CDR3 region has the DNA TGTGCCAGCAATCACTGGCGGGAGGGATCCTACGAGCAGTACTTC.

V gene TRBV29-1 combines with J gene TRBJ2-3; D is perhaps TRBD2 (5 bases). The germline gives CDR1 SQVTM, CDR2 ANQGSEA. With 5 bases removed from V and 0 bases from J, the gap between germline ends came to 12 bases. The CDR3 runs 14 residues. The CDR3 region has the DNA TGCAGCGTTTCCAGCGGATACAGCACAGATACGCAGTATTTT. Translated, it gives CSVSSGYSTDTQYF.

V usage is TRBV10-3 and J usage is TRBJ2-7; 10 bases match TRBD1. The CDR3 runs 15 residues. After removal of 4 bases from V and 7 bases from J, the junction contained 10 bases not matched to a gene. CDR1 and CDR2 from the germline V gene are ENHRY and SYGVKD. CDR3 in DNA: TGTGCCATCAGTGGCTCGGGACAGGGGTTTGGGGAGCAGTACTTC. Its translation: CAISGSGQGFGEQYF.

This chain uses TRBV5-5 with TRBJ2-3; no reliable D call. Trimming pared 0 bases from V and 0 bases from J, leaving 8 bases between. CDR3 size: 15 residues. From germline, CDR1 is SGHKS and CDR2 YYEKEE (reference sequence). CDR3 nucleotides: TGTGCCAGCAGCTTGGGAGTTACTAGCACAGATACGCAGTATTTT. It specifies CASSLGVTSTDTQYF.

The rearrangement links TRBV19 to TRBJ2-2; D remains unclear. Germline CDR1 reads LNHDA; CDR2 reads SQIVND (reference sequence). Trimming stripped 3 bases from V and 5 bases from J, with 13 bases between. CDR3 length: 15 amino acids. CDR3 amino acids: CASSIQPQTTGELFF. The CDR3 region has the DNA TGTGCCAGTAGTATTCAGCCCCAGACGACCGGGGAGCTGTTTTTT.

This clonotype was observed a handful of times. The rearrangement joins TRBV20-1 to TRBJ2-5, with D perhaps assigned TRBD1 or TRBD2 (5 bases each). V was trimmed by 0 bases and J by 5 bases, leaving 13 bases between them. CDR1 is DFQATT and CDR2 is SNEGSKA in the germline V gene (reference sequence). This CDR3 has 14 amino acids. CDR3 in amino acids: CSARDGTPRETQYF. CDR3 sequence (DNA): TGCAGTGCTAGAGATGGGACCCCCAGGGAGACCCAGTACTTC.

Comment on this clonotype: Sequence at one end of the junction differs from germline and may be a read error. V usage is TRBV27 and J usage is TRBJ2-5; 9 nucleotides match TRBD1. Germline CDR1 MNHEY, CDR2 SMNVEV (reference sequence). This CDR3 region has 15 residues. The CDR3 DNA reads TGTGCCACCAGTGTTTCGGACAGGGGACGAGAGACCCAGTACTTC. Its translation: CATSVSDRGRETQYF.

This clonotype is labeled as hyperexpanded (1% or more). The rearrangement joins TRBV2 to TRBJ2-7; a possible D gene is TRBD1 (6 bases). With 7 bases removed from V and 6 bases from J, the gap between germline ends came to 22 bases. Germline V gene lookup returns CDR1 SNHLY and CDR2 FYNNEI. CDR3 size: 15 residues. As DNA, the CDR3 is TGTGCCAGCAACCCCGGGGTCCGGGCAGGGGTCGAGCAGTACTTC. This gives the protein CASNPGVRAGVEQYF.

Only a few counts were recorded for this clonotype. The genes are TRBV29-1 and TRBJ1-2; maybe TRBD1 (5 bases). The CDR3 is 16 amino acids. The V end was cut by 5 bases, the J end by 4 bases, with 23 bases between. Germline assignment: CDR1 SQVTM and CDR2 ANQGSEA. The CDR3 here is CSVWGTVGGMSYGYTF. The CDR3 DNA sequence: TGCAGCGTTTGGGGGACGGTTGGGGGGATGAGCTATGGCTACACCTTC.

The chain has TRBV19 and TRBJ2-5; D perhaps matches TRBD1 (6 bases). The CDR3 covers 15 residues. The V and J ends lost 5 bases and 4 bases respectively, with 17 bases between them. Germline V gene lookup returns CDR1 LNHDA and CDR2 SQIVND (reference sequence). The CDR3 DNA reads as TGTGCCAGTAGTTTTTCAAGGACAGATTTAGAGACCCAGTACTTC. Protein sequence: CASSFSRTDLETQYF.